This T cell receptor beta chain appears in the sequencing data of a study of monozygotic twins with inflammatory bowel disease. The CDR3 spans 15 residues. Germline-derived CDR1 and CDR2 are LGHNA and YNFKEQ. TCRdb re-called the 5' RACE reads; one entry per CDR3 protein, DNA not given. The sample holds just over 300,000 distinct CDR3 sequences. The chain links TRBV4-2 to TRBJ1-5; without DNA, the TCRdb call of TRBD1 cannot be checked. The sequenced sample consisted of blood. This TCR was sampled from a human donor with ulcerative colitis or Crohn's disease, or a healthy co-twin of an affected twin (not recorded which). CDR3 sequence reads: CASSHPGGGNQPQHF.